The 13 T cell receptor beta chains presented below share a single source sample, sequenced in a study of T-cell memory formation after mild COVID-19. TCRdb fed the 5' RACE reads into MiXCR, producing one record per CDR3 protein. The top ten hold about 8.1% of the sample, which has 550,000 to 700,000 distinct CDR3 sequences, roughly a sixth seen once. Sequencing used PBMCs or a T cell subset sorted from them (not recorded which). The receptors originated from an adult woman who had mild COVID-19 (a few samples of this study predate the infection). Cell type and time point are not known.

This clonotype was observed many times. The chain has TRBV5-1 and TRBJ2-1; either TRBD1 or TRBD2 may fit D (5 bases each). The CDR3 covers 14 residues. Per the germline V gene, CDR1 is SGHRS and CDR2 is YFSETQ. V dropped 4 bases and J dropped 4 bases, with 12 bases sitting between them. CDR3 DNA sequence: TGCGCCAGCAGCCCCGGGGCTAGGTACAATGAGCAGTTCTTC. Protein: CASSPGARYNEQFF.

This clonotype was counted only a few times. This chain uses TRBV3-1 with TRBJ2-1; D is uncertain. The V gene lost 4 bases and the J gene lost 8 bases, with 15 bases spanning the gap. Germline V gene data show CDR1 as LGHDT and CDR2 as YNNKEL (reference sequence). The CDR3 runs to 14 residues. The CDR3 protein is CASSLGPDGYEQFF. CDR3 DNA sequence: TGTGCCAGCAGCCTCGGGCCTGACGGGTATGAGCAGTTCTTC.

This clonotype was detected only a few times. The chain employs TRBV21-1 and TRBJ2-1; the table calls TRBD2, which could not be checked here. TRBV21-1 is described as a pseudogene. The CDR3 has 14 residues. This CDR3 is CASSKGERPNEQFF. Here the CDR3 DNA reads TGTGCCAGCAGCAAAGGGGAGCGGCCAAATGAGCAGTTCTTC.

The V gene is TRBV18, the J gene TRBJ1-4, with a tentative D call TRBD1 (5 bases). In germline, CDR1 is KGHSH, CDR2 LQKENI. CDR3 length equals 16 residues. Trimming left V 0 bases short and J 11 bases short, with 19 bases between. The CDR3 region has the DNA TGTGCCAGCTCACCACCGGGGCAGACCATCATGGGGAAACTGTTTTTT. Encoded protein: CASSPPGQTIMGKLFF.

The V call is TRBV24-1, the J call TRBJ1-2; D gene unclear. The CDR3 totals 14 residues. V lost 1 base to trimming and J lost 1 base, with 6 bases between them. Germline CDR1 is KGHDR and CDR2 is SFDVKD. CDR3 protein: CATSDFNRNYGYTF. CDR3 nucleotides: TGTGCCACCAGTGATTTCAACCGTAACTATGGCTACACCTTC.

In DNA form, the CDR3 reads TGTGCCAGCAGTCAGATGGTGTATGGCTACACCTTC. It specifies CASSQMVYGYTF. The V gene is TRBV7-2, the J gene TRBJ1-2; unclear D gene. V was pared by 6 bases and J by 5 bases, with 10 bases between. The CDR3 loop spans 12 amino acids. Germline CDR1 is SGHTA and CDR2 is FQGNSA. The entire variable domain, with the rest obtained from reference TRBV7-2 and TRBJ1-2, is as follows: GAGVSQSPSNKVTEKGKDVELRCDPISGHTALYWYRQSLGQGLEFLIYFQGNSAPDKSGLPSDRFSAERTGGSVSTLTIQRTQQEDSAVYLCASSQMVYGYTFGSGTRLTVV.

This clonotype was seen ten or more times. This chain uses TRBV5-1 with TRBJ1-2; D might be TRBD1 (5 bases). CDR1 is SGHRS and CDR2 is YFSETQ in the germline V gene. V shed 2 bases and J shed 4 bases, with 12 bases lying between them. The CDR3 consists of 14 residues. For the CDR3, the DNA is TGCGCCAGCAGCTTAGGGCAGGGAGTCTATGGCTACACCTTC. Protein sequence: CASSLGQGVYGYTF.

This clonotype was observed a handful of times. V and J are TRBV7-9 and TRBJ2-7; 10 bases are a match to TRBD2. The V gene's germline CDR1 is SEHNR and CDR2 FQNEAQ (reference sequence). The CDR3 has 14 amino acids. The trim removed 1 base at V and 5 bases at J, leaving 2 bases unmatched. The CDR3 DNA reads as TGTGCCAGCAGCTTAGAAGCGGGAGGGAACGAGCAGTACTTC. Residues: CASSLEAGGNEQYF.

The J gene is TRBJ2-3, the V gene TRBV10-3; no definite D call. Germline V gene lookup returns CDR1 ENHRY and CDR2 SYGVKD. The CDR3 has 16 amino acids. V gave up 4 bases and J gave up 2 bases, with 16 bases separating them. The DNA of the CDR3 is TGTGCCATCAGTGGGGCAGCCCTTAATGACACAGATACGCAGTATTTT. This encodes CAISGAALNDTDTQYF.

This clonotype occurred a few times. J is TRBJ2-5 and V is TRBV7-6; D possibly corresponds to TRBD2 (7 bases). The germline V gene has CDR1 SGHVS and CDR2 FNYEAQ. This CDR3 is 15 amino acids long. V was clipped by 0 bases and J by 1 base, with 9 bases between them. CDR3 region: CASSLARGGQETQYF. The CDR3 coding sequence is TGTGCCAGCAGCTTAGCTAGGGGGGGCCAAGAGACCCAGTACTTC.

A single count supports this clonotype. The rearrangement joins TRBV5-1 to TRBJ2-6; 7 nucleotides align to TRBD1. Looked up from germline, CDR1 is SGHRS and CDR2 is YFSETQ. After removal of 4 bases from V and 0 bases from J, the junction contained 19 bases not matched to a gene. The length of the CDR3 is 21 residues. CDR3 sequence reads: CASSRPTGVFWGSSGANVLTF. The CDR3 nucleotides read TGCGCCAGCAGCCGACCCACAGGGGTTTTCTGGGGATCCTCTGGGGCCAACGTCCTGACTTTC.

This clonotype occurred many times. As DNA, the CDR3 is TGTGCCAGCAGCTTAGGTAGTTCCACCGACAATGAGCAGTTCTTC. It specifies CASSLGSSTDNEQFF. The chain links TRBV7-9 to TRBJ2-1; no firm D call. CDR1 and CDR2 (germline): SEHNR, FQNEAQ (reference sequence). Between the trimmed V and J ends, which lost 1 base and 5 bases, there was a span of 12 bases. CDR3 length: 15 residues.

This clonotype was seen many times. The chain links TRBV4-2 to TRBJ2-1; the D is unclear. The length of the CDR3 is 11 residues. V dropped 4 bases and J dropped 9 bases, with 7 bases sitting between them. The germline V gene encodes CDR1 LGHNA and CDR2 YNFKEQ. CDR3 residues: CASSPDREQFF. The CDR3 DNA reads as TGTGCCAGCAGCCCGGACCGTGAGCAGTTCTTC.